The table lists the clone carrying this T cell receptor (beta chain) with many counts. The antigen is not known. V was clipped by 5 bases and J by 6 bases, with 17 bases between them. The CDR3 covers 14 residues. The germline V gene encodes CDR1 SEHNR and CDR2 FQNEAQ (reference sequence). The data were taken from a study of molecular identifiers for immune sequencing clone quantification. Study findings and constraints: Highly expanded clones may be undercounted when identical TCR molecules share barcodes.

As previously described, bulk TCR libraries were made using listed TCR primers. Via MiXCR, TCRdb re-called the PCR reads, giving one row per CDR3 protein. Among 490,000 or so distinct CDR3 sequences listed, over 20% were seen once. The rearrangement uses TRBV7-9 and TRBJ2-7, with D possibly matching TRBD1 (6 bases). The sample consisted of naive CD8+ T cells from blood, with Jurkat cell RNA spiked in. Subset: FACS-sorted CD8+CD4-CCR7+CD45RA+ naive T cells. This receptor was obtained from a human donor in good health. Some libraries in this study had Jurkat cell RNA spiked in. The CDR3 bases are TGTGCCAGCAGCCCTCGTCTGGGGGCCGGCGAGCAGTACTTC. Amino acids: CASSPRLGAGEQYF.